This T cell receptor beta chain is drawn from a study of identical twins. General study results and limits: Twins' surplus sharing was weaker for beta out-of-frame sequences. Out-of-frame alpha sequences shared by twins showed excess low generation probability. Fewer insertions marked abundant cord blood beta clonotypes; young adult naive trended weakly, memory not at all.

A universal primer binding site was introduced by template switching. The final cDNA contained unique molecular identifiers. From the 5' RACE reads, TCRdb called clonotypes with MiXCR, one entry per CDR3 protein. The sample has roughly 1.6 million distinct CDR3 sequences, less than 35% seen once. Germline CDR1 reads SGHAT; CDR2 reads FQNNGV. The CDR3 contains 15 residues. Trimming pared 3 bases from V and 6 bases from J, leaving 16 bases between. At least ten counts were recorded for this clonotype. Its matching antigen is unknown. The source material was cord blood. The clonotype originates from a newborn girl in good health. This sequence joins TRBV11-2 and TRBJ2-3; possibly TRBD2 for D (5 bases). The CDR3 DNA reads as TGTGCCAGCAGCTTTACTGTAGGAGGAGTTGATACGCAGTATTTT. Translating it yields CASSFTVGGVDTQYF.